This T cell receptor beta chain is from a study of OX40 agonist ivuxolimab in advanced cancers. The data were produced by immunoSEQ multiplex PCR, yet TCRdb's version contains in-frame clones alone and is incomplete. This table has around 69,000 clones, nearly 90% appearing once. The CDR3 loop spans 14 amino acids. CDR1 is MDHEN and CDR2 is SYDVKM in the germline V gene. V was shortened by 2 bases and J by 1 base, with 8 bases between the two germline ends. The material sequenced was CD4+ or CD8+ T cells sorted from blood, taken in a trial of the OX40 agonist ivuxolimab. This clonotype was sampled from an adult with an advanced solid tumor such as melanoma, head and neck, liver or kidney cancer. The rearrangement joins TRBV28 to TRBJ1-1; D call uncertain. In DNA form, the CDR3 reads TGTGCCAGCAGTTTAGCATTCGGGAACACTGAAGCTTTCTTT. Amino acids: CASSLAFGNTEAFF. Combining the CDR3 with reference TRBV28 and TRBJ1-1 gives the whole variable domain DVKVTQSSRYLVKRTGEKVFLECVQDMDHENMFWYRQDPGLGLRLIYFSYDVKMKEKGDIPEGYSVSREKKERFSLILESASTNQTSMYLCASSLAFGNTEAFFGQGTRLTVV.